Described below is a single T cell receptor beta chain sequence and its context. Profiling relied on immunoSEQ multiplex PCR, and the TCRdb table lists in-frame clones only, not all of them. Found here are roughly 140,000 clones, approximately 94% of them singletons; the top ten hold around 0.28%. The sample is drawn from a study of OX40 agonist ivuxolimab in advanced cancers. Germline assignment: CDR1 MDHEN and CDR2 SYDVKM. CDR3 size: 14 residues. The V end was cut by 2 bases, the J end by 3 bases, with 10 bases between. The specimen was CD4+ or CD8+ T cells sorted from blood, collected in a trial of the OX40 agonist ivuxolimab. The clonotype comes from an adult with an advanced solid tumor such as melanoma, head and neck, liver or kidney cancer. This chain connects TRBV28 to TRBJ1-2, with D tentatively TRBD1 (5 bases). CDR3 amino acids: CASSLPAGYYGYTF. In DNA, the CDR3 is TGTGCCAGCAGTTTACCCGCAGGGTACTATGGCTACACCTTC.